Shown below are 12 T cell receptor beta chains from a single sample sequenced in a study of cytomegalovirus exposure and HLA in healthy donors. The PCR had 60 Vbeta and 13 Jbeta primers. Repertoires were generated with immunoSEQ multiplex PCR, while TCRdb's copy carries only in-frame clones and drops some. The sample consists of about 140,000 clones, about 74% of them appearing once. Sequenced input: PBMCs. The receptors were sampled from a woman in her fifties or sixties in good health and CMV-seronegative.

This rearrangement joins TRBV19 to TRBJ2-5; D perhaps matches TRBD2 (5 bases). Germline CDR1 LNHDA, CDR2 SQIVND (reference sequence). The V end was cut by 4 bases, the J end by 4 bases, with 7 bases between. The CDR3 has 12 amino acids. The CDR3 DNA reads TGTGCCAGTAGTACCCGGGGAGAGACCCAGTACTTC. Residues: CASSTRGETQYF. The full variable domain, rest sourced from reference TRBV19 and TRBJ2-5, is DGGITQSPKYLFRKEGQNVTLSCEQNLNHDAMYWYRQDPGQGLRLIYYSQIVNDFQKGDIAEGYSVSREKKESFPLTVTSAQKNPTAFYLCASSTRGETQYFGPGTRLLVL.

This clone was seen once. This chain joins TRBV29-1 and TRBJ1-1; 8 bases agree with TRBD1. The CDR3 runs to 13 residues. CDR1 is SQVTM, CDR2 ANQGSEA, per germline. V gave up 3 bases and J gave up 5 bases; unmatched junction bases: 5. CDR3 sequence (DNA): TGCAGCGTTGAGGCAGGGGGCAGGACTGAAGCTTTCTTT. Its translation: CSVEAGGRTEAFF. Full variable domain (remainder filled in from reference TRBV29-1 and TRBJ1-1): SAVISQKPSRDICQRGTSLTIQCQVDSQVTMMFWYRQQPGQSLTLIATANQGSEATYESGFVIDKFPISRPNLTFSTLTVSNMSPEDSSIYLCSVEAGGRTEAFFGQGTRLTVV.

CDR3 residues: CASSPDTSSGNTIYF. The DNA for the CDR3 is TGCGCCAGCAGCCCCGACACCTCCTCTGGAAACACCATATATTTT. The gene calls are TRBV5-1 and TRBJ1-3; D unresolved. CDR1 and CDR2 (germline): SGHRS, YFSETQ. The CDR3 spans 15 residues. V gave up 4 bases and J gave up 0 bases, with 11 bases separating them.

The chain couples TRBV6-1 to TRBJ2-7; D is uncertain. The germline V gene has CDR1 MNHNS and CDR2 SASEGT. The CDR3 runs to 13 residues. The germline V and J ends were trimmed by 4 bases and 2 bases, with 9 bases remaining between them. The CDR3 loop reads CASSAPPTYEQYF. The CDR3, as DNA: TGTGCCAGCAGTGCCCCCCCAACCTACGAGCAGTACTTC.

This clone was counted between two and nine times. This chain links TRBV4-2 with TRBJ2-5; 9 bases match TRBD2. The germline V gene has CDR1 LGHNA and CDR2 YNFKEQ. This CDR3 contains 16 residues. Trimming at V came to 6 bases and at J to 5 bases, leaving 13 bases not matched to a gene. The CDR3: CASRAEAGGSAETQYF. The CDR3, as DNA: TGTGCCAGCAGAGCGGAAGCGGGGGGCTCGGCGGAGACCCAGTACTTC.

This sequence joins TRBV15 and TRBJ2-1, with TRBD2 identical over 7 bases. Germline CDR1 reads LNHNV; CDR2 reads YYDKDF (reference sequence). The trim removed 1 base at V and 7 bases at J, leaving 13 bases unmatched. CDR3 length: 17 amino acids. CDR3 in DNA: TGTGCCACCAGCAGAGCGCCTAGCGGCTACCCGGGGAATGAGCAGTTCTTC. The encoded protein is CATSRAPSGYPGNEQFF.

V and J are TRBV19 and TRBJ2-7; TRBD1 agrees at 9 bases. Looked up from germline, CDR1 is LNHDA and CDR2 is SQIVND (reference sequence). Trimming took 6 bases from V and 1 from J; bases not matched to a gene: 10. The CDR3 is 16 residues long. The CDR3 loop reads CASSSISGTGSYEQYF. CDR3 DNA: TGTGCCAGTAGCAGCATATCCGGGACAGGGTCCTACGAGCAGTACTTC.

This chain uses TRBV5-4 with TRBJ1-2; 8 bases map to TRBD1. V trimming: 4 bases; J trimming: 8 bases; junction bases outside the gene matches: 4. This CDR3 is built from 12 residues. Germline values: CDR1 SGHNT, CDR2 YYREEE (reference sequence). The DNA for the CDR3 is TGTGCCAGCAGCCCACAGGGGGAAGGCTACACCTTC. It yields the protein CASSPQGEGYTF.

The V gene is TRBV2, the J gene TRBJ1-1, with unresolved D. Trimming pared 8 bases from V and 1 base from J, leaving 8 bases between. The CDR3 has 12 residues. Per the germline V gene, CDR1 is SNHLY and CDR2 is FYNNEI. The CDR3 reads CASDLENTEAFF. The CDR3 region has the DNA TGTGCCAGCGACTTAGAGAACACTGAAGCTTTCTTT.

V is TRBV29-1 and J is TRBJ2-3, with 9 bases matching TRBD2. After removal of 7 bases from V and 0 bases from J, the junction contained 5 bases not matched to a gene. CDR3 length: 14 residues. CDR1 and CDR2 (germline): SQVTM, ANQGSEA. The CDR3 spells CSGIAGASTDTQYF. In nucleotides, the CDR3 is TGCAGCGGTATAGCGGGGGCCAGCACAGATACGCAGTATTTT.

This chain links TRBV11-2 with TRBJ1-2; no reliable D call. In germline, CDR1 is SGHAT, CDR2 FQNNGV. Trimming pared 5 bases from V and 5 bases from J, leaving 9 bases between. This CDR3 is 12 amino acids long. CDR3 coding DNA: TGTGCCAGCAGCCCAGCGGCTTATGGCTACACCTTC. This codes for CASSPAAYGYTF.

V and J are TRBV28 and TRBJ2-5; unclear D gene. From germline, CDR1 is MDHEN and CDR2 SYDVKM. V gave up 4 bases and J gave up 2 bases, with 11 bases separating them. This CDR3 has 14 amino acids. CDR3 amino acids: CASSSVLRQETQYF. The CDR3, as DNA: TGTGCCAGCAGTTCTGTTCTCAGGCAAGAGACCCAGTACTTC.